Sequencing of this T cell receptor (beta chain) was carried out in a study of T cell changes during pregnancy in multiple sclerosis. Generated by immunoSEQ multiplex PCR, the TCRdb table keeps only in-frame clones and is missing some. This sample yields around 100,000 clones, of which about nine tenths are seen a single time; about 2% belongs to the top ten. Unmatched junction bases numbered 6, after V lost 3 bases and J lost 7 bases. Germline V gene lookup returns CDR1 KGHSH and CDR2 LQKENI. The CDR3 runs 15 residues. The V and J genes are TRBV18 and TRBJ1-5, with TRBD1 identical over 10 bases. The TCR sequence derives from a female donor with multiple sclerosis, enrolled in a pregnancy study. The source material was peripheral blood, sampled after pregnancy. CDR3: CASSPGTGAEQPQHF. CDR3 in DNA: TGTGCCAGCTCACCGGGGACAGGGGCTGAACAGCCCCAGCATTTT.